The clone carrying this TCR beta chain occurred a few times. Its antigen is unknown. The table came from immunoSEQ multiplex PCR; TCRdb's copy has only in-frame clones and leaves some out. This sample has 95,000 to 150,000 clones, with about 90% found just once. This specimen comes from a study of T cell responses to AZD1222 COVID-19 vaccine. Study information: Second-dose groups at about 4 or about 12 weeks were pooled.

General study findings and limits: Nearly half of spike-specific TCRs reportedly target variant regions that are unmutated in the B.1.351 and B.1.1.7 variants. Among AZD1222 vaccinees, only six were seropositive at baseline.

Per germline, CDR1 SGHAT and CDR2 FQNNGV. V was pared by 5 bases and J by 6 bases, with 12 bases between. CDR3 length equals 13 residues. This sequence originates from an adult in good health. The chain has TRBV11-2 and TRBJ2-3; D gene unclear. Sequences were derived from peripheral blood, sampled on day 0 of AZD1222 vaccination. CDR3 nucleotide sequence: TGTGCCAGCAGCCCCCAGGTGGGCGATACGCAGTATTTT. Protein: CASSPQVGDTQYF.